This TCR beta chain was captured by sequencing in a study of identical twins (dated by TCRdb to 2016 to 2018). Regarding the research as a whole: To test whether fetal clonotypes persist, this study deep-sequenced TCR alpha and beta repertoires from monozygotic twins, from unrelated adults of various ages, and from cord blood. To rule out contamination, the twin experiments were replicated at different times with different library preparation protocols.

Summary of the overall study and its limitations: Because the same donors could not be followed over many years, conclusions were based on cross-sectional statistical analysis. Abundant cord blood beta clonotypes carried fewer insertions; young adult naive repertoires showed a weaker similar trend, while memory repertoires showed none. Excess twin sharing in beta out-of-frame sequences was weaker because fewer shared sequences lowered the signal-to-noise ratio. Compared with coincidental sharing between unrelated individuals, out-of-frame TCR alpha sequences shared between twins showed an excess of sequences with low generation probability. Recombination models systematically underestimated out-of-frame TCR alpha sharing in monozygotic twins but agreed with sharing between unrelated individuals. Zero-insertion analyses could be partly confounded by invariant T cells such as MAIT and iNKT, although diverse VJ usage argued against such confounding for most clonotypes.

The CDR3 starts with the cysteine, ends with the phenylalanine, and has 16 residues. Only CDR3 DNA remains: 48 bases, in frame from the first base. V loses 2 bases at its end and J loses 4 bases; junction bases beyond the gene matches: 4. CDR1 SGDLS and CDR2 YYNGEE are derived from the germline V gene. To prepare the library, 5' RACE was applied. Instrument used: Illumina HiSeq 2000. Template switching introduced a universal primer binding site; the final cDNA contained a unique molecular identifier, enabling accurate counting of TCR cDNA molecules. Specific primers in the conserved constant-segment region were used to synthesize first-strand cDNA for the TCR alpha and beta chains. Each cDNA library was double barcoded, with a SMART-Mk sample barcode plus Illumina barcodes, to control for contamination. TruSeq adapter sequences, together with Illumina sample barcodes, were added in two successive PCR steps. Sequencing of the TCR alpha and beta cDNA libraries was done on the Illumina HiSeq platform using custom primers. On the study's bioinformatics: MiGEC processed the raw reads to extract unique molecular identifiers, while MiXCR was used to determine the CDR3 positions. Recombination models were inferred per individual with the repgenHMM and IGoR tools using an EM algorithm. The analysis of shared clonotypes was done with the tcR package in R, with sharing normalized by the product of cloneset sizes. To study raw recombination free of thymic and clonal selection effects, out-of-frame nonproductive sequences were analyzed. The public reads were reprocessed in TCRdb via fastp at Q25 and MiXCR, keeping in-frame beta chains. Entries are consolidated by CDR3 protein sequence, retaining the most common genes and DNA. The V and J calls, along with clone size, are taken from TCRdb and not from the paper's own processing. Across this sample there are 300,000 to 400,000 distinct CDR3 sequences, with over 9% seen only once. In total, the top ten clones hold more than 6% of the sample.

Turning to this clonotype: Its antigen has not been determined. No much larger clonotype is one base removed from it; base qualities were not supplied.

Only healthy Caucasian donors were included. Three pairs of female monozygotic twins, all aged roughly 18 to 29 years, made up the twin cohort. Positive isolation kits from Invitrogen were used to isolate CD4+ and CD8+ T cell populations. The data were also submitted as part of a second study, on yellow fever vaccine responses in identical twins. The second study's paper adds: The T cell response to vaccination in identical twins was reported by the authors to appear partly convergent and partly personalized. In the study, vaccine-responding T cell clones were precisely tracked in identical twins.

The source of this sequence is a woman aged 18-29 years in good health. The sequence joins TRBV9 to TRBJ2-4, with 12 bases in between that match TRBD1. The sequencing sample was made of CD8+ T cells sorted from blood. The bases are TGTGCCAGCAGCGTGGGGACAGGGGGCTTAAAAAACATTCAGTACTTC. Translation gives CASSVGTGGLKNIQYF.